This T cell receptor beta chain is drawn from a study of spatial heterogeneity in lung cancer. The wider study: The average appearance count of each unique TCR and UMI combination in raw reads was more than eight. Study-level points and caveats: Tracking of tumor mutation counts was seen in expanded intratumoral alpha and beta TCR counts.

On this clonotype itself: Its antigen is as yet unknown.

All TCR cDNA molecules were individually tagged with a unique molecular identifier. TCRdb re-derived calls from the 5' RACE reads in MiXCR, one entry per CDR3 protein. The data hold about 2,700 distinct CDR3 sequences, with 5.5% observed a single time. Time point: sample taken at primary tumor resection. This sequence was found in a male donor with early-stage non-small cell lung cancer. Specimen: lung tumor tissue, collected at surgery.

In nucleotides, the CDR3 is TGTGCCAGCAGCTTAGGGCAGGCGCCTGAAGCTTTCTTT. This sequence encodes CASSLGQAPEAFF. The chain recombines TRBV7-8 with TRBJ1-1; D gene uncertain. CDR3 size: 13 residues. V was pared by 1 base and J by 6 bases, with 9 bases between. Germline loops: CDR1 SGHVS, CDR2 FQNEAQ.